One sample yielded the 24 T cell receptor beta chains listed below, sequenced in a study of shared clonotypes between healthy human individuals. The repertoire was sequenced with immunoSEQ multiplex PCR; TCRdb's copy has only in-frame clones and lacks some. The repertoire holds a few million clones, with about 94% as singletons. Input material: naive CD4+ T cells sorted from blood. Regarding subset: CD45RA+ positively selected. The receptors come from a man aged 18 to 29 in good health.

This rearrangement joins TRBV11-2 to TRBJ2-1, with 7 bases lining up with TRBD2. Germline CDR1 reads SGHAT; CDR2 reads FQNNGV. Trimming took 4 bases from V and 15 from J; bases not matched to a gene: 15. CDR3 length: 14 amino acids. The DNA of the CDR3 is TGTGCCAGCAGCTCCCAACTATCAAGCGGGACTTGGTTCTTC. It codes for CASSSQLSSGTWFF.

The rearrangement joins TRBV7-2 to TRBJ2-7; 10 bases line up with TRBD2. Germline CDR1 is SGHTA and CDR2 is FQGNSA. CDR3 length equals 17 residues. The trim removed 3 bases at V and 3 bases at J, leaving 11 bases unmatched. The DNA for the CDR3 is TGTGCCAGCAGCTTGGCGACTAGCGGGCTAGGGGGCTACGAGCAGTACTTC. Translated: CASSLATSGLGGYEQYF.

The chain joins TRBV10-2 to TRBJ2-3; 8 bases are a match to TRBD2. This CDR3 region has 14 residues. Germline loops: CDR1 WSHSY, CDR2 SAAADI. Trimming took 5 bases from V and 5 from J; bases not matched to a gene: 6. The CDR3 DNA sequence: TGCGCCAGCAGTTTAAGCGGGGGCCTAGATACGCAGTATTTT. This codes for CASSLSGGLDTQYF.

V usage is TRBV7-2 and J usage is TRBJ1-2; 8 nucleotides match TRBD1. The CDR3 is 16 residues long. After removal of 3 bases from V and 2 bases from J, the junction contained 8 bases not matched to a gene. Germline lookup yields CDR1 SGHTA and CDR2 FQGNSA. The CDR3 nucleotides are TGTGCCAGCAGCTTTAGTCCCGGGACAGGAAACTATGGCTACACCTTC. This gives the protein CASSFSPGTGNYGYTF.

Turning to this clone: The sample holds other DNA sequences that translate to the same CDR3. The V and J genes are TRBV18 and TRBJ2-7; the D gene is possibly TRBD1 (6 bases). Per the germline V gene, CDR1 is KGHSH and CDR2 is LQKENI. CDR3 length: 13 residues. V was cut by 5 bases and J by 5 bases, with 13 bases left in between. CDR3: CASSRTADDEQYF. The CDR3 nucleotides read TGTGCCAGCTCAAGGACAGCGGACGACGAGCAGTACTTC.

The rearrangement uses TRBV2 and TRBJ2-2; no definite D call. Trimming took off 6 bases at V and 0 bases at J, with 11 bases between the two ends. The CDR3 sequence is 15 residues long. Germline CDR1 is SNHLY and CDR2 is FYNNEI. CDR3 protein: CASRTGLSNTGELFF. The CDR3 bases are TGTGCCAGCAGGACGGGTCTATCGAACACCGGGGAGCTGTTTTTT.

The chain joins TRBV7-2 to TRBJ1-1, with a weak D call TRBD1 (5 bases). CDR1 and CDR2 (germline): SGHTA, FQGNSA. This CDR3 is built from 14 residues. With 4 bases removed from V and 8 bases from J, the gap between germline ends came to 17 bases. This chain's CDR3 is CASSSDSNSREAFF. In nucleotides, the CDR3 is TGTGCCAGCAGCTCCGACAGCAATAGTCGAGAAGCTTTCTTT.

The chain is built from TRBV28 and TRBJ1-1, with TRBD1 identical over 9 bases. This CDR3 has 15 residues. V dropped 6 bases and J dropped 6; count of bases not matched to a gene: 11. Germline V CDR1 and CDR2: MDHEN, SYDVKM. CDR3 bases: TGTGCCAGCAGCCCCTCTGGACAGGGGATATCTGAAGCTTTCTTT. The encoded protein is CASSPSGQGISEAFF.

This clone was seen a single time. The junction does not match germline at one end; this may be a read error. The chain combines TRBV30 with TRBJ2-7, with 11 bases lining up with TRBD1. CDR1 is GTSNPN, CDR2 SVGIG, per germline (reference sequence). The CDR3 spans 13 residues. CDR3 nucleotides: TGTGCCTGGACCACTCAGGGACAGGGGGAACTTAGATTC. Its translation is CAWTTQGQGELRF.

On this clone itself: Other DNA sequences in the sample encode the same CDR3. The rearrangement joins TRBV19 to TRBJ2-7; D gene ambiguous. Trimming pared 1 base from V and 3 bases from J, leaving 7 bases between. The CDR3 has 13 residues. Germline CDR1 reads LNHDA; CDR2 reads SQIVND (reference sequence). CDR3 DNA sequence: TGTGCCAGTAGTATAGGAGGCGGCTACGAGCAGTACTTC. It is translated as CASSIGGGYEQYF.

This sequence joins TRBV28 and TRBJ2-4; 8 bases agree with TRBD2. V trimming: 8 bases; J trimming: 3 bases; junction bases outside the gene matches: 3. This CDR3 has 13 residues. Per germline, CDR1 MDHEN and CDR2 SYDVKM. The CDR3 protein is CASLSGGKNIQYF. CDR3 bases: TGTGCCAGCCTGAGCGGGGGCAAAAACATTCAGTACTTC. Full variable domain (remainder filled in from reference TRBV28 and TRBJ2-4): DVKVTQSSRYLVKRTGEKVFLECVQDMDHENMFWYRQDPGLGLRLIYFSYDVKMKEKGDIPEGYSVSREKKERFSLILESASTNQTSMYLCASLSGGKNIQYFGAGTRLSVL.

This chain uses TRBV30 with TRBJ1-6, with D maybe TRBD1 (5 bases). The germline V gene has CDR1 GTSNPN and CDR2 SVGIG (reference sequence). The V gene lost 2 bases and the J gene lost 10 bases, with 12 bases spanning the gap. The CDR3 loop spans 13 amino acids. The CDR3 region is CAWSPQGQSPLHF. The CDR3 DNA sequence: TGTGCCTGGAGTCCGCAGGGCCAATCACCCCTCCACTTT.

The chain is built from TRBV7-2 and TRBJ1-1; D gene ambiguous. Germline values: CDR1 SGHTA, CDR2 FQGNSA. The CDR3 consists of 16 residues. Trimming left V 1 base short and J 4 bases short, with 16 bases between. The CDR3 DNA is TGTGCCAGCAGCTTAGTTCTGGGTGGCGCTGGCACTGAAGCTTTCTTT. This gives the protein CASSLVLGGAGTEAFF.

This rearrangement joins TRBV4-1 to TRBJ1-2; TRBD1 matches 8 bases. The CDR3 extends over 16 amino acids. V dropped 2 bases and J dropped 2; count of bases not matched to a gene: 7. Germline V gene sequence: CDR1 MGHRA, CDR2 YSYEKL. The CDR3 spells CASSQPWTGINYGYTF. The CDR3 nucleotides are TGCGCCAGCAGCCAACCTTGGACAGGGATCAACTATGGCTACACCTTC.

This rearrangement joins TRBV28 to TRBJ1-1, with 9 bases fitting TRBD1. This CDR3 contains 14 residues. CDR1 and CDR2 from the germline V gene are MDHEN and SYDVKM. J was trimmed by 3 bases and V by 5 bases; bases with no gene match: 4. CDR3 in DNA: TGTGCCAGCAGTATACAGGGGGCACACACTGAAGCTTTCTTT. It specifies CASSIQGAHTEAFF.

CDR3 in amino acids: CASSEIPSGNTIYF. The CDR3 DNA sequence: TGTGCCAGCAGTGAAATCCCCTCTGGAAACACCATATATTTT. The rearrangement joins TRBV2 to TRBJ1-3; D remains ambiguous. Trimming pared 2 bases from V and 0 bases from J, leaving 5 bases between. The CDR3 is 14 amino acids. The germline CDR1 and CDR2 sequences are SNHLY and FYNNEI.

The rearrangement links TRBV7-8 to TRBJ1-4; 11 bases match TRBD1. CDR1 is SGHVS, CDR2 FQNEAQ, per germline. Trimming removed 6 bases from V and 10 bases from J; junction bases left unmatched: 4. The CDR3 runs 13 residues. CDR3 coding DNA: TGTGCCAGCAGTAGGGACAGGGGGGGAAAACTGTTTTTT. It translates to CASSRDRGGKLFF.

As regards this clone: The sample holds other DNA sequences that translate to the same CDR3. This chain connects TRBV30 to TRBJ1-1; possibly TRBD1 for D (6 bases). Germline V gene lookup returns CDR1 GTSNPN and CDR2 SVGIG (reference sequence). This CDR3 contains 13 residues. The germline V and J ends were trimmed by 2 bases and 4 bases, with 11 bases remaining between them. The CDR3 nucleotides are TGTGCCTGGAGTTTCGGGGGGCGCACTGAAGCTTTCTTT. This gives the protein CAWSFGGRTEAFF.

The DNA for the CDR3 is TGTGCCAGTAGTACTGTCGGGCAGGGGGTATTAGTCAAAAACATTCAGTACTTC. It translates to CASSTVGQGVLVKNIQYF. The chain links TRBV19 to TRBJ2-4, with TRBD1 matching 7 bases. The CDR3 is 18 residues long. The ends lost 4 bases at V and 3 bases at J; junction bases unmatched: 15. CDR1 is LNHDA and CDR2 is SQIVND in the germline V gene (reference sequence).

This clone was recorded only once. V usage is TRBV27 and J usage is TRBJ1-5; 8 bases agree with TRBD1. There are 17 residues in the CDR3. With V trimmed by 2 bases and J by 0 bases, 6 bases remained unmatched. Germline V CDR1 and CDR2: MNHEY, SMNVEV (reference sequence). The CDR3 nucleotides are TGTGCCAGCAGTTTAAGTTGGGACAGGACTAGCAATCAGCCCCAGCATTTT. This codes for CASSLSWDRTSNQPQHF.

The rearrangement joins TRBV14 to TRBJ1-2; D gene ambiguous. This CDR3 spans 16 amino acids. V lost 0 bases and J lost 5, with 16 bases in between. Germline CDR1 reads SGHDN; CDR2 reads FVKESK. This CDR3 is CASSQDGMLPGYGYTF. CDR3 coding DNA: TGTGCCAGCAGCCAAGATGGAATGCTCCCGGGTTATGGCTACACCTTC.

The V and J genes are TRBV6-1 and TRBJ1-2, with D perhaps TRBD1 (6 bases). V lost 6 bases, J lost 5 bases, and 16 bases lay in between. The CDR3 is 14 residues long. Per the germline V gene, CDR1 is MNHNS and CDR2 is SASEGT. CDR3 DNA: TGTGCCAGCAGCCCCGGTACAGGGAGTTATGGCTACACCTTC. Encoded protein: CASSPGTGSYGYTF.

This chain connects TRBV6-1 to TRBJ1-2, with 9 bases matching TRBD1. The CDR3 is 15 amino acids. Germline CDR1 and CDR2: MNHNS and SASEGT. The ends lost 4 bases at V and 3 bases at J; junction bases unmatched: 6. The CDR3 DNA is TGTGCCAGCAGTGCCCACAGGGGGCAAGACTATGGCTACACCTTC. Amino acid sequence: CASSAHRGQDYGYTF.

This chain connects TRBV5-5 to TRBJ2-4; D is uncertain. The ends were cut back, 0 bases at V and 0 bases at J, with 4 bases in the middle. The CDR3 is 14 residues long. Germline assignment: CDR1 SGHKS and CDR2 YYEKEE (reference sequence). The chain's CDR3 is CASSLAVAKNIQYF. In DNA, the CDR3 is TGTGCCAGCAGCTTGGCTGTAGCCAAAAACATTCAGTACTTC.